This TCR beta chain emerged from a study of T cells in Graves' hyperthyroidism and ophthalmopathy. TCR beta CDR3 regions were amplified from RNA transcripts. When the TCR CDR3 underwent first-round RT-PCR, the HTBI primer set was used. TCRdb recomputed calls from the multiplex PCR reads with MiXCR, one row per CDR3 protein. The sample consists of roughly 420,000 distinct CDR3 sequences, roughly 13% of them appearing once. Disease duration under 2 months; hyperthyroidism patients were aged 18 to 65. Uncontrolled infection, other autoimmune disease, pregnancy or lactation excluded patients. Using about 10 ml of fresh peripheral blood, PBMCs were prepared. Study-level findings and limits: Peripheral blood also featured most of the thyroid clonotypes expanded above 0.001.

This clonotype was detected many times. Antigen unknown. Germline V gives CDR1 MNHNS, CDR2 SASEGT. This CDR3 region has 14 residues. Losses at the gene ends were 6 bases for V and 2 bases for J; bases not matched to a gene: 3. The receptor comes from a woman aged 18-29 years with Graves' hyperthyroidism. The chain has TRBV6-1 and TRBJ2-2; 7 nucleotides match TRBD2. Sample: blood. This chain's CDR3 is CASRIAGNTGELFF. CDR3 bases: TGTGCCAGCAGAATAGCGGGTAACACCGGGGAGCTGTTTTTT.